Listed below are T cell receptor beta chains from one sample, sequenced in a study of T cell repertoires in cytomegalovirus infection. From the reads, TCRdb called clonotypes with MiXCR, one entry per CDR3 protein. This table has hundreds of thousands of distinct CDR3 sequences, 30% to 35% appearing once. Their antigens remain unidentified. Sequencing used cultured CD8+ T cells from PBMCs, obtained from culture after CMV antigen stimulation. These receptors were taken from a human donor in good health (CMV status not recorded). Some clones in this sample may be carry-over from other donors' samples. The CDR3 runs from the conserved cysteine through the conserved F or W. D genes are given only for firm matches. The listing skips clone size in some rows; elsewhere it reads once, few, many or a size class.

j_gene	v_gene	d_gene	abundance	CDR3aa	CDR3nt
TRBJ1-1	TRBV28	TRBD1	.	CASRLDREVAEAFF	TGTGCCAGCAGGCTCGACAGGGAAGTGGCTGAAGCTTTCTTT
TRBJ1-1	TRBV7-9	.	few	CASSQGILNTEASF	TGTGCCAGCAGCCAGGGGATTTTGAACACTGAAGCTTCCTTT
TRBJ2-5	TRBV6-6	TRBD1	.	CASTRGRETQYF	TGTGCCAGCACCAGGGGGCGAGAGACCCAGTACTTC
TRBJ2-2	TRBV10-3	.	.	CAISEPGNTGELFF	TGTGCCATCAGTGAGCCGGGAAACACCGGGGAGCTGTTTTTT
TRBJ1-5	TRBV6-6	TRBD1	.	CASTPGGSNQPQHF	TGTGCCAGCACCCCAGGGGGGAGCAATCAGCCCCAGCATTTT
TRBJ2-7	TRBV2	.	.	CASGIGNEQYF	TGTGCCAGCGGGATTGGAAATGAGCAGTACTTC
TRBJ1-2	TRBV7-6	TRBD1	.	CASSDLTGVGYTF	TGTGCCAGCAGCGATCTCACAGGGGTTGGCTACACCTTC
TRBJ1-5	TRBV6-2/TRBV6-3	TRBD1	.	CASSSGTGGHSNQPQHF	TGTGCCAGCAGTTCGGGGACAGGGGGCCATAGCAATCAGCCCCAGCATTTT
TRBJ1-1	TRBV14	.	.	CASSHLFGTEAFF	TGTGCCAGCAGCCATCTATTCGGGACTGAAGCTTTCTTT
TRBJ1-1	TRBV7-2	.	.	CASSLGWDIGHTEAFF	TGTGCCAGCAGCTTAGGATGGGACATTGGGCACACTGAAGCTTTCTTT
TRBJ2-5	TRBV4-1	.	few	CASSQSRAKTQYF	TGCGCCAGCAGCCAGAGCAGGGCGAAGACCCAGTACTTC
TRBJ2-7	TRBV10-2	.	.	CATSGRNPYEQYF	TGCGCCACCTCCGGGCGGAATCCCTACGAGCAGTACTTC
TRBJ2-7	TRBV7-9	TRBD2	few	CASSGQRGLITYEQYF	TGTGCCAGCAGCGGCCAGCGGGGACTGATTACCTACGAGCAGTACTTC
TRBJ1-4	TRBV6-6	.	.	CASTDLGTNEKLFF	TGTGCCAGCACCGACCTGGGAACTAATGAAAAACTGTTTTTT
TRBJ1-4	TRBV7-9	.	few	CASPIGVDGKLFF	TGTGCCAGCCCGATCGGGGTCGATGGAAAACTGTTTTTT
TRBJ2-1	TRBV7-9	.	few	CASSLGSGLPGDEQFF	TGTGCCAGCAGCTTAGGAAGCGGCCTTCCTGGAGATGAGCAGTTCTTC
TRBJ2-7	TRBV6-5	.	.	CASSSLAHTSYEQYF	TGTGCCAGCAGTTCCTTGGCTCACACGTCCTACGAGCAGTACTTC
TRBJ2-3	TRBV2	.	.	CASSDLRDEGDTQYF	TGTGCCAGCAGTGACCTTCGGGACGAAGGAGATACGCAGTATTTT
TRBJ1-2	TRBV5-6	.	few	CASSLGTEYYGYTF	TGTGCCAGCAGCTTGGGGACAGAATACTATGGCTACACCTTC
TRBJ2-1	TRBV7-6	.	.	CASSLASGGEQFF	TGTGCTAGCAGCTTAGCCAGCGGTGGGGAGCAGTTCTTC
TRBJ2-5	TRBV27	.	.	CASSLSAGAQETQYF	TGTGCCAGCAGTTTAAGCGCCGGGGCCCAAGAGACCCAGTACTTC
TRBJ1-1	TRBV7-6	TRBD1	.	CASSLGAPGGTEAFF	TGTGCCAGCAGCTTAGGGGCCCCAGGGGGCACTGAAGCTTTCTTT
TRBJ2-1	TRBV6-6	TRBD1	.	CASSYMTDRGVDNEQFF	TGTGCCAGCAGTTACATGACGGACAGGGGAGTGGACAATGAGCAGTTCTTC
TRBJ2-5	TRBV6-5	TRBD2	.	CASSSGTSGGPHPGTQYF	TGTGCCAGCAGTTCCGGGACTAGCGGGGGCCCGCATCCCGGAACCCAGTACTTC
TRBJ1-1	TRBV7-9	.	few	CASSLQQDPGARRVAFF	TGTGCCAGCAGCTTACAACAAGACCCAGGGGCGAGGCGCGTAGCTTTCTTT
TRBJ1-1	TRBV6-6	.	.	CASSSGDYTEAFF	TGTGCCAGCAGCTCAGGGGATTACACTGAAGCTTTCTTT
TRBJ1-5	TRBV27	.	.	CATGWNQPQHF	TGTGCCACCGGGTGGAATCAGCCCCAGCATTTT
TRBJ2-7	TRBV5-6	.	.	CASRYGTGSSYEQYF	TGTGCCAGCAGATATGGGACGGGTTCTTCCTACGAGCAGTACTTC
TRBJ2-7	TRBV7-9	.	.	CASSHRESYEQYF	TGTGCCAGCAGCCACAGGGAATCCTACGAGCAGTACTTC
TRBJ2-5	TRBV14	TRBD2	.	CASSQETSGSLQETQYF	TGTGCCAGCAGCCAAGAGACTAGCGGAAGCCTCCAAGAGACCCAGTACTTC
TRBJ1-4	TRBV5-6	TRBD1	.	CASSATGTGANEKLFF	TGTGCCAGCAGCGCCACCGGGACAGGGGCTAATGAAAAACTGTTTTTT
TRBJ1-5	TRBV27	TRBD1	.	CASSPRSWDRYSNQPQHF	TGTGCCAGCAGTCCCCGTTCTTGGGACAGGTATAGCAATCAGCCCCAGCATTTT
TRBJ1-1	TRBV7-2	.	.	CASSFTMINTEAFF	TGTGCCAGCAGCTTCACCATGATCAACACTGAAGCTTTCTTT
TRBJ1-1	TRBV15	.	.	CATNVGMNTEAFF	TGTGCCACCAACGTTGGGATGAACACTGAAGCTTTCTTT
TRBJ2-3	TRBV6-5	.	few	CASSYSGRRSTDTQYF	TGTGCCAGCAGTTACTCGGGACGCCGGAGCACAGATACGCAGTATTTT
TRBJ1-1	TRBV7-3	.	.	CASSLMATSEAFF	TGTGCCAGCAGCTTAATGGCGACATCTGAAGCTTTCTTT
TRBJ1-2	TRBV14	TRBD1	.	CASSQGQGHRNYGYTF	TGTGCCAGCAGCCAAGGACAGGGGCACAGAAACTATGGCTACACCTTC
TRBJ1-2	TRBV6-2/TRBV6-3	.	few	CATTTLNYGYTF	TGTGCCACCACGACTTTGAACTATGGCTACACCTTC
TRBJ2-5	TRBV29-1	.	.	CSVPRSDETQYF	TGCAGCGTCCCAAGAAGTGATGAGACCCAGTACTTC
TRBJ2-7	TRBV7-9	.	few	CASSLEVKGLEQYF	TGTGCCAGCAGCTTGGAGGTGAAGGGACTCGAGCAGTACTTC